This T cell receptor beta chain was recorded in a study of cytomegalovirus exposure and HLA in healthy donors. Study-level results: Some TCR beta chains (around 160 of them) were listed as cytomegalovirus-associated. In a later analysis, common viral pathogens appeared linked to several of the most significant clusters.

Points on this clone: Its specificity is not known.

With 1 base clipped from V and 4 bases from J, the junction kept 5 bases outside the gene matches. Germline-derived CDR1 and CDR2 are SGHRS and YFSETQ. The CDR3 runs 16 residues. PCR involved 60 Vbeta and 13 Jbeta primers. Assay used: immunoSEQ multiplex PCR; TCRdb lists only in-frame clones, some missing. The listing contains around 190,000 clones. The chain combines TRBV5-1 with TRBJ2-1, with 10 bases aligning to TRBD1. Material: PBMCs. The sequence was collected from a young woman in good health and CMV-seropositive. CDR3 residues: CASSLSPGQGYNEQFF. The CDR3 bases are TGCGCCAGCAGCTTGTCCCCGGGACAGGGGTACAATGAGCAGTTCTTC.